The 8 T cell receptor beta chains below come from one sample, sequenced in a study of cytomegalovirus exposure and HLA in healthy donors. 13 Jbeta primers and 60 Vbeta primers were used for the PCR. The data were produced by immunoSEQ multiplex PCR, yet TCRdb's version contains in-frame clones alone and is incomplete. The data contain some 150,000 clones, roughly 78% of them singletons. Specimen: PBMCs. The receptors here all came from a young man in good health and CMV-seropositive.

The V gene is TRBV6-1, the J gene TRBJ2-3, with TRBD1 as a possible D gene (6 bases). The CDR3 consists of 13 residues. V was shortened by 6 bases and J by 3 bases, with 10 bases between the two germline ends. Germline loops: CDR1 MNHNS, CDR2 SASEGT. CDR3 in DNA: TGTGCCAGCAGGGCCGGACAGACAGATACGCAGTATTTT. It encodes CASRAGQTDTQYF.

The chain uses TRBV28 and TRBJ2-7; D gene unclear. Germline V gene data show CDR1 as MDHEN and CDR2 as SYDVKM. Trimming shortened V by 3 bases and J by 0 bases, and 15 bases separated the two germline ends. The CDR3 is 16 residues long. CDR3 residues: CASSFHGGDFSYEQYF. DNA for the CDR3: TGTGCCAGCAGTTTTCATGGCGGAGATTTCTCCTACGAGCAGTACTTC.

V usage is TRBV6-5 and J usage is TRBJ2-3; possibly TRBD2 for D (6 bases). Deletions cut 4 bases from V and 2 bases from J, with 10 bases between. This CDR3 region has 14 residues. Per germline, CDR1 MNHEY and CDR2 SVGAGI. The DNA for the CDR3 is TGTGCCAGCAGTTCGGGGAGGCCCACAGATACGCAGTATTTT. As protein: CASSSGRPTDTQYF.

J is TRBJ2-5 and V is TRBV6-1; 9 nucleotides line up with TRBD1. There are 14 residues in the CDR3. With V trimmed by 7 bases and J by 4 bases, 7 bases remained unmatched. Germline loops: CDR1 MNHNS, CDR2 SASEGT. CDR3 protein: CASILQGAGETQYF. CDR3 DNA sequence: TGTGCCAGCATTTTACAGGGGGCCGGAGAGACCCAGTACTTC.

The chain uses TRBV29-1 and TRBJ2-1, with 8 bases lining up with TRBD2. V lost 6 bases, J lost 8 bases, and 6 bases stayed unmatched. The CDR3 length is 12 residues. Germline lookup yields CDR1 SQVTM and CDR2 ANQGSEA. The CDR3 bases are TGCAGCGTCCAGACTAGCGACGATGAGCAGTTCTTC. Translating it yields CSVQTSDDEQFF.

This chain uses TRBV25-1 with TRBJ1-4, with D possibly TRBD1 on 6 matching bases. The germline V and J ends were trimmed by 1 base and 8 bases, with 14 bases remaining between them. CDR3 length: 15 residues. Germline lookup yields CDR1 MGHDK and CDR2 SYGVNS. The CDR3 here is CASSEWGGAVEKLFF. The CDR3 DNA is TGTGCCAGCAGTGAATGGGGGGGCGCCGTCGAAAAACTGTTTTTT.

CDR3 sequence reads: CASSLFGPTDTQYF. The CDR3, as DNA: TGTGCCAGCAGTTTATTTGGGCCCACAGATACGCAGTATTTT. This rearrangement joins TRBV28 to TRBJ2-3; D not certain. The CDR3 has 14 amino acids. CDR1 is MDHEN, CDR2 SYDVKM, per germline. V lost 1 base and J 2 bases, leaving 7 bases between the germline ends.

The chain has TRBV7-9 and TRBJ2-1; 10 bases align to TRBD2. CDR3 length: 15 residues. CDR1 and CDR2 (germline): SEHNR, FQNEAQ (reference sequence). Trimming removed 6 bases from V and 3 bases from J; junction bases left unmatched: 5. CDR3 residues: CASRRTSGNYNEQFF. CDR3 nucleotides: TGTGCCAGCAGGAGGACTAGCGGCAACTACAATGAGCAGTTCTTC.